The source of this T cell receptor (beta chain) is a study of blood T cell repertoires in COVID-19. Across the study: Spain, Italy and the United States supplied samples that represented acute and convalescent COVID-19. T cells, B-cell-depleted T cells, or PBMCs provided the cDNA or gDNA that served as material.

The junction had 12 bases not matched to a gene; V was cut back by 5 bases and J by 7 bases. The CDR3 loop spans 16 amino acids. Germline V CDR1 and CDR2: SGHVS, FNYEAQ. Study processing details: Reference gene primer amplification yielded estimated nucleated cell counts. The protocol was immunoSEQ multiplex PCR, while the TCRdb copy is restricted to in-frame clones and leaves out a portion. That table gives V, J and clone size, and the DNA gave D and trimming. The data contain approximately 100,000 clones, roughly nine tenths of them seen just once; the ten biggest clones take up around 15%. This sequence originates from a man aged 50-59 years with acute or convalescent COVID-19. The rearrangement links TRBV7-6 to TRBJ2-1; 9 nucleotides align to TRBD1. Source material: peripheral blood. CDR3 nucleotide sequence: TGTGCCAGCAGCCCCGAGACAGGGGGGTTTTATAATGAGCAGTTCTTC. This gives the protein CASSPETGGFYNEQFF. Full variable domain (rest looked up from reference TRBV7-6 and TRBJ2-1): GAGVSQSPRYKVTKRGQDVALRCDPISGHVSLYWYRQALGQGPEFLTYFNYEAQQDKSGLPNDRFSAERPEGSISTLTIQRTEQRDSAMYRCASSPETGGFYNEQFFGPGTRLTVL.